This T cell receptor beta chain came from a study of shared clonotypes between healthy human individuals. V was clipped by 5 bases and J by 4 bases; unmatched bases: 9. The germline gives CDR1 MDHEN, CDR2 SYDVKM. The CDR3 loop spans 15 amino acids. Libraries were prepared by immunoSEQ multiplex PCR; TCRdb keeps only in-frame clonotypes and omits some of them. The table includes 2 million to 3 million clones, more than 85% detected once. The source is a man aged 18 to 35 in good health. Some clones in this sample may be carry-over from other donors' samples. The rearrangement links TRBV28 to TRBJ1-2; 8 nucleotides align to TRBD1. The sample was naive CD4+ T cells from PBMCs. As to subset: CD45RA+ positively selected. The CDR3 region has the DNA TGTGCCAGCAGTCCCCAAAGCAGGGGGCCCTATGGCTACACCTTC. Protein: CASSPQSRGPYGYTF.